Listed here is a single T cell receptor (beta chain). The record originates from a study of blood T cell repertoires in COVID-19. TCRdb's table, derived via immunoSEQ multiplex PCR, lists solely in-frame clones and lacks some. The data contain 89,000 or so clones, 90% to 95% of them singletons. Per the germline V gene, CDR1 is SGDLS and CDR2 is YYNGEE. The V and J ends lost 4 bases and 6 bases, in that order; junction bases with no gene match: 6. The CDR3 spans 13 residues. The specimen sequenced was peripheral blood. The chain carries TRBV9 and TRBJ2-7; 8 bases align to TRBD1. The TCR comes from a human donor with active COVID-19. The donor label of this sample is uncertain. CDR3 sequence (DNA): TGTGCCAGCAGCCCAACAGGGGGGTCCGAGCAGTACTTC. Its protein product is CASSPTGGSEQYF.